The 15 T cell receptor beta chains below come from one sample, sequenced in a study of cytomegalovirus exposure and HLA in healthy donors. PCR used 60 Vbeta primers and 13 Jbeta primers. Profiled with immunoSEQ multiplex PCR; TCRdb holds only in-frame clones, not every one. This table holds 55,000 to 90,000 clones, around 81% found once. The sequencing input was PBMCs. The receptor set was obtained from a man aged 50-60 years in good health and CMV-seronegative.

In its sample, this clone was seen a few times. V gene TRBV28 combines with J gene TRBJ2-7; D is possibly TRBD2 (5 bases). The germline V gene encodes CDR1 MDHEN and CDR2 SYDVKM. The CDR3 has 13 residues. V was trimmed by 2 bases and J by 6 bases, leaving 11 bases between them. The CDR3 nucleotides read TGTGCCAGCAGTTTAATCACGGGATCCGAGCAGTACTTC. Its translation: CASSLITGSEQYF.

This clone was detected only once. This sequence joins TRBV28 and TRBJ2-7; 8 positions agree with TRBD2. J gave up 9 bases and V 4 bases, and 14 bases lay outside the gene matches. Looked up from germline, CDR1 is MDHEN and CDR2 is SYDVKM. The CDR3 sequence is 15 residues long. CDR3 residues: CASSSPRRGGHGQYF. The CDR3 region has the DNA TGTGCCAGCAGTTCCCCGCGTCGGGGGGGCCACGGGCAGTACTTC.

The chain recombines TRBV27 with TRBJ1-5; D uncertain. Trimming cost V 5 bases and J 0 bases, with 11 bases left between them. The CDR3 totals 15 residues. Germline values: CDR1 MNHEY, CDR2 SMNVEV (reference sequence). DNA for the CDR3: TGTGCCAGCAGTCCCCCGGGTTTTAGCAATCAGCCCCAGCATTTT. Translated: CASSPPGFSNQPQHF.

The chain employs TRBV7-9 and TRBJ2-6, with TRBD1 matching 8 bases. V was pared by 7 bases and J by 0 bases, with 5 bases of the junction left unmatched. Germline V gene data show CDR1 as SEHNR and CDR2 as FQNEAQ (reference sequence). The CDR3 has 16 residues. Here the CDR3 DNA reads TGTGCCAGCATCCGGGACAGGAGCTCTGGGGCCAACGTCCTGACTTTC. Residues: CASIRDRSSGANVLTF.

This rearrangement joins TRBV19 to TRBJ1-6, with 11 bases identical to TRBD1. Looked up from germline, CDR1 is LNHDA and CDR2 is SQIVND (reference sequence). There are 16 residues in the CDR3. J lost 10 bases, V lost 0 bases, and 5 bases had no gene match. The CDR3 bases are TGTGCCAGTAGTATAGATCAGGGGACAGGGGGATCACCCCTCCACTTT. It yields the protein CASSIDQGTGGSPLHF. Based on the CDR3 plus reference TRBV19 and TRBJ1-6, the full variable domain is DGGITQSPKYLFRKEGQNVTLSCEQNLNHDAMYWYRQDPGQGLRLIYYSQIVNDFQKGDIAEGYSVSREKKESFPLTVTSAQKNPTAFYLCASSIDQGTGGSPLHFGNGTRLTVT.

The rearrangement links TRBV29-1 to TRBJ1-4, with TRBD1 matching 8 bases. Trimming removed 4 bases from V and 8 bases from J; junction bases left unmatched: 6. Germline CDR1 and CDR2: SQVTM and ANQGSEA. This CDR3 has 13 residues. The CDR3 sequence is CSVAQGAGEKLFF. The CDR3, as DNA: TGCAGCGTTGCGCAGGGGGCGGGGGAAAAACTGTTTTTT.

The rearrangement links TRBV18 to TRBJ1-1; no clear D gene. Deletions cut 2 bases from V and 1 base from J, with 8 bases between. The CDR3 is made up of 14 amino acids. Germline V gene sequence: CDR1 KGHSH, CDR2 LQKENI. CDR3 protein: CASSPYGGNTEAFF. CDR3 sequence (DNA): TGTGCCAGCTCACCATACGGAGGGAACACTGAAGCTTTCTTT.

Details on this clone: Other DNA sequences of this sample code for an identical CDR3. The rearrangement links TRBV4-1 to TRBJ2-1; 14 nucleotides agree with TRBD2. The CDR3 totals 16 residues. V dropped 3 bases and J dropped 4; count of bases not matched to a gene: 2. The V gene's germline CDR1 is MGHRA and CDR2 YSYEKL. This CDR3 is CASSQGTSGGYNEQFF. The CDR3, as DNA: TGCGCCAGCAGCCAGGGGACTAGCGGGGGATACAATGAGCAGTTCTTC.

The chain recombines TRBV18 with TRBJ2-2; 9 bases fit TRBD1. This CDR3 contains 15 residues. Germline trimming cut 2 bases from V and 5 bases from J; bases unmatched to any gene: 3. CDR1 and CDR2 from the germline V gene are KGHSH and LQKENI. DNA of the CDR3: TGTGCCAGCTCACCAGGGACAGGGTGGACCGGGGAGCTGTTTTTT. It codes for CASSPGTGWTGELFF. The full variable domain, rest sourced from reference TRBV18 and TRBJ2-2, is NAGVMQNPRHLVRRRGQEARLRCSPMKGHSHVYWYRQLPEEGLKFMVYLQKENIIDESGMPKERFSAEFPKEGPSILRIQQVVRGDSAAYFCASSPGTGWTGELFFGEGSRLTVL.

V gene TRBV28 combines with J gene TRBJ2-7; D remains ambiguous. The germline CDR1 and CDR2 sequences are MDHEN and SYDVKM. V was shortened by 6 bases and J by 4 bases, with 7 bases between the two germline ends. CDR3 length equals 11 residues. The CDR3 nucleotides read TGTGCCAGCAGCCTTTTTTACGAGCAGTACTTC. It yields the protein CASSLFYEQYF.

The V gene is TRBV27, the J gene TRBJ1-2, with D possibly being TRBD1 (5 bases). Germline V gene data show CDR1 as MNHEY and CDR2 as SMNVEV (reference sequence). V lost 5 bases to trimming and J lost 4 bases, with 14 bases between them. The CDR3 consists of 14 residues. This CDR3 is CASSGRGPSYGYTF. The CDR3 nucleotides read TGTGCCAGCAGTGGGAGGGGCCCCTCCTATGGCTACACCTTC.

This clone was seen once. This sequence joins TRBV4-3 and TRBJ2-1, with 9 bases fitting TRBD2. Germline V gene sequence: CDR1 LGHNA, CDR2 YSLEER. V lost 0 bases to trimming and J lost 9 bases; unmatched junction nucleotides: 3. CDR3 size: 14 residues. The CDR3: CASSQDGLAFEQFF. Written as DNA, the CDR3 is TGCGCCAGCAGCCAAGATGGACTAGCGTTTGAGCAGTTCTTC.

The DNA for the CDR3 is TGTGCCAGCAGTTACTCGACAGGGGAGATTCGCTACACCTTC. It codes for CASSYSTGEIRYTF. The chain recombines TRBV6-5 with TRBJ1-2, with 8 positions matching TRBD1. V lost 0 bases, J lost 9 bases, and 6 bases stayed unmatched. Germline CDR1 reads MNHEY; CDR2 reads SVGAGI. The CDR3 is 14 residues long.

The table lists this clone with a count of one. V gene TRBV5-6 combines with J gene TRBJ2-7; TRBD1 agrees at 7 bases. Germline CDR1 reads SGHDT; CDR2 reads YYEEEE. The CDR3 has 14 amino acids. The J segment lost 4 bases and the V segment lost 1 base, leaving 5 bases of the junction unmatched. The CDR3 DNA sequence: TGTGCCAGCAGCTTGTCCGGGACAGCTTACGAGCAGTACTTC. This translates into CASSLSGTAYEQYF. Variable domain in full (rest from reference TRBV5-6 and TRBJ2-7): DAGVTQSPTHLIKTRGQQVTLRCSPKSGHDTVSWYQQALGQGPQFIFQYYEEEERQRGNFPDRFSGHQFPNYSSELNVNALLLGDSALYLCASSLSGTAYEQYFGPGTRLTVT.

The chain is built from TRBV6-6 and TRBJ2-7, with D perhaps TRBD1 (5 bases). V lost 4 bases and J lost 2, with 12 bases in between. CDR1 is MNHNY and CDR2 is SVGAGI in the germline V gene (reference sequence). The CDR3 length is 14 residues. For the CDR3, the DNA is TGTGCCAGCAGTTCCCAGGGCAGACCCTACGAGCAGTACTTC. This gives the protein CASSSQGRPYEQYF.